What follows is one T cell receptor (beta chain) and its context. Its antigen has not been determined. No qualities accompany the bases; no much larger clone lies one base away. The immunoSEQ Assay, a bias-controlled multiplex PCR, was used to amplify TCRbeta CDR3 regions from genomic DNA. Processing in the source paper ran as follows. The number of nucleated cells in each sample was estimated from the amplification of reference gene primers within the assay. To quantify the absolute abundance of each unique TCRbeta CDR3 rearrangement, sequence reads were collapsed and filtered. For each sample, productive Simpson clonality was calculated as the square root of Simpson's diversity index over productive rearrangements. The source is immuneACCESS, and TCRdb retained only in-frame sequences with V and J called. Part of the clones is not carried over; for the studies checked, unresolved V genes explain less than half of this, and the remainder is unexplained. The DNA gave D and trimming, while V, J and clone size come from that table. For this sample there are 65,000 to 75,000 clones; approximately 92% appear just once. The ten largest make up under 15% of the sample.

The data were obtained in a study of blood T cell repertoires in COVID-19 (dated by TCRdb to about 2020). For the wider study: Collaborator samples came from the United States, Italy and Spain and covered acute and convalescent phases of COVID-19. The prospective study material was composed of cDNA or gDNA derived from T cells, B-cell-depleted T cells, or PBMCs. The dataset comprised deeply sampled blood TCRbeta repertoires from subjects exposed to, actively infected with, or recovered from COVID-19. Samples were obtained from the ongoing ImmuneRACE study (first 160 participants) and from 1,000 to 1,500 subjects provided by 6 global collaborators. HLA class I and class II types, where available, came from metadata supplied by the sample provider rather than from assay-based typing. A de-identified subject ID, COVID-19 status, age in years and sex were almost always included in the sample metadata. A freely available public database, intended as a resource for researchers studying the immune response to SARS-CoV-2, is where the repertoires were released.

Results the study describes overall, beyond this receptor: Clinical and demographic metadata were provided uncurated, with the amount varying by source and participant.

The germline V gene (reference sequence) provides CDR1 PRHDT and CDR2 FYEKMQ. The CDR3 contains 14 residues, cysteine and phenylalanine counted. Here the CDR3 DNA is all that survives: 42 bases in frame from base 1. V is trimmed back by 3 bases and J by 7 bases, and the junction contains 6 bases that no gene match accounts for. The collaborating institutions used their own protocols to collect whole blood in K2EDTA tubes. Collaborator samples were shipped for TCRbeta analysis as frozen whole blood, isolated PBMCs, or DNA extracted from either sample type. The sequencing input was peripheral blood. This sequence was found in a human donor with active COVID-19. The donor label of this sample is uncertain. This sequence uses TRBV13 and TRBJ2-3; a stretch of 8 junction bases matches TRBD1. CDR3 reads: CASSFRQGRNTQYF. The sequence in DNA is TGTGCCAGCAGCTTTCGACAGGGGCGGAATACGCAGTATTTT. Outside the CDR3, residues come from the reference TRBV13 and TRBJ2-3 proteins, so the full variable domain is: AAGVIQSPRHLIKEKRETATLKCYPIPRHDTVYWYQQGPGQDPQFLISFYEKMQSDKGSIPDRFSAQQFSDYHSELNMSSLELGDSALYFCASSFRQGRNTQYFGPGTRLTVL.